The T cell receptor (beta chain) described here comes from a study of OX40 agonist ivuxolimab in advanced cancers. Study-level findings and limits: In the 0.1 to 3.0 mg/kg range, CD4+ and CD8+ blood T cells had expanded clonally by week 6.

The CDR3 has 15 residues. The germline V and J ends were trimmed by 3 bases and 7 bases, with 16 bases remaining between them. Germline loops: CDR1 SGDLS, CDR2 YYNGEE. Produced via immunoSEQ multiplex PCR; TCRdb's table is partial and in-frame only. The sample contains tens of thousands of clones, approximately 89% of which appear only once. For this clone: Its matching antigen is unknown.

This receptor was obtained from an adult with an advanced solid tumor such as melanoma, head and neck, liver or kidney cancer. Sequences were derived from CD4+ or CD8+ T cells sorted from blood, sampled in a trial of the OX40 agonist ivuxolimab. The rearrangement links TRBV9 to TRBJ1-4, with D hard to call. As DNA, the CDR3 is TGTGCCAGCAGCGCCAGCTACCTGTATGGTGAAAAACTGTTTTTT. Protein sequence: CASSASYLYGEKLFF.